A selection of T cell receptor beta chains follows, all from one sample in a study of neurological immune-mediated disorders. From the 5' RACE reads, TCRdb called clonotypes with MiXCR, one entry per CDR3 protein. This sample has approximately 100,000 distinct CDR3 sequences, with 3.5% found just once. Specimen: PBMCs. The origin of the receptors is a woman aged 18-29 years with multiple sclerosis. Both conserved end residues are part of each CDR3. Each record gives: clone size, J gene, V gene, D gene, CDR3 protein, CDR3 DNA. A D gene is named only where the DNA matches it firmly. Size tells how often a clone was seen (once, few, many) or the class of an expanded clone, and some rows leave it out.

clone_size: many; j_call: TRBJ2-6; v_call: TRBV5-1; d_call: .; cdr3_aa: CASSLQGAGANVLTF; cdr3_nt: TGCGCCAGCAGCTTACAGGGTGCAGGGGCCAACGTCCTGACTTTC
clone_size: many; j_call: TRBJ2-2; v_call: TRBV28; d_call: TRBD1; cdr3_aa: CASSPWTGANTGELFF; cdr3_nt: TGTGCCAGCAGTCCTTGGACAGGGGCGAACACCGGGGAGCTGTTTTTT
clone_size: many; j_call: TRBJ1-3; v_call: TRBV20-1; d_call: .; cdr3_aa: CSALSNLGNTIYF; cdr3_nt: TGCAGTGCTCTCAGTAATTTAGGAAACACCATATATTTT
clone_size: many; j_call: TRBJ2-7; v_call: TRBV7-2; d_call: .; cdr3_aa: CASSPRDGYYEQYF; cdr3_nt: TGTGCCAGCAGCCCCCGGGACGGTTACTACGAGCAGTACTTC
clone_size: .; j_call: TRBJ2-7; v_call: TRBV20-1; d_call: .; cdr3_aa: CSARRGQIPPYEQYF; cdr3_nt: TGCAGTGCTCGCAGGGGACAAATACCCCCTTACGAGCAGTACTTC
clone_size: few; j_call: TRBJ2-3; v_call: TRBV14; d_call: .; cdr3_aa: CASSQDGADTQYF; cdr3_nt: TGTGCCAGCAGCCAAGACGGGGCAGATACGCAGTATTTT
clone_size: many; j_call: TRBJ2-1; v_call: TRBV5-6; d_call: .; cdr3_aa: CASSLFPSTGSRYNEQFF; cdr3_nt: TGTGCCAGCAGCTTATTCCCTTCAACAGGGTCCCGCTACAATGAGCAGTTCTTC
clone_size: many; j_call: TRBJ1-3; v_call: TRBV12-3/TRBV12-4; d_call: .; cdr3_aa: CASSLEWTGNTIYF; cdr3_nt: TGTGCCAGCAGTTTAGAATGGACCGGAAACACCATATATTTT
clone_size: many; j_call: TRBJ2-7; v_call: TRBV7-9; d_call: TRBD1; cdr3_aa: CASSVGTVVPYEQYF; cdr3_nt: TGTGCCAGCAGCGTGGGGACAGTAGTCCCCTACGAGCAGTACTTC
clone_size: .; j_call: TRBJ2-2; v_call: TRBV7-9; d_call: TRBD2; cdr3_aa: CASSAGGSGELFF; cdr3_nt: TGTGCCAGCAGCGCCGGGGGGTCCGGGGAGCTGTTTTTT
clone_size: .; j_call: TRBJ1-2; v_call: TRBV5-1; d_call: TRBD1; cdr3_aa: CASSLGPGQVYGYTF; cdr3_nt: TGCGCCAGCAGCTTGGGACCGGGACAGGTCTATGGCTACACCTTC
clone_size: many; j_call: TRBJ1-1; v_call: TRBV30; d_call: .; cdr3_aa: CAWSFLDMNTEAFF; cdr3_nt: TGTGCCTGGAGCTTTCTGGACATGAACACTGAAGCTTTCTTT
clone_size: many; j_call: TRBJ1-1; v_call: TRBV27; d_call: TRBD1; cdr3_aa: CASSPLSTGENTEAFF; cdr3_nt: TGTGCCAGCAGTCCCTTATCGACAGGGGAAAACACTGAAGCTTTCTTT
clone_size: many; j_call: TRBJ1-2; v_call: TRBV7-2; d_call: .; cdr3_aa: CASSAQEFYGYTF; cdr3_nt: TGTGCCAGCAGCGCACAGGAGTTCTATGGCTACACCTTC
clone_size: many; j_call: TRBJ1-4; v_call: TRBV4-3; d_call: TRBD1; cdr3_aa: CASSQGDRGNEKLFF; cdr3_nt: TGCGCCAGCAGCCAAGGGGACAGGGGGAATGAAAAACTGTTTTTT
clone_size: many; j_call: TRBJ2-2; v_call: TRBV12-3/TRBV12-4; d_call: TRBD1; cdr3_aa: CASSPSSDRRRGGELFF; cdr3_nt: TGTGCCAGCAGTCCCTCATCGGACAGGCGGCGAGGCGGGGAGCTGTTTTTT
clone_size: many; j_call: TRBJ2-2; v_call: TRBV6-5; d_call: TRBD2; cdr3_aa: CASSSGGPGELFF; cdr3_nt: TGTGCCAGTTCCTCGGGGGGACCCGGGGAGCTGTTTTTT
clone_size: .; j_call: TRBJ1-5; v_call: TRBV27; d_call: .; cdr3_aa: CASSPGNGNNQPQHF; cdr3_nt: TGTGCCAGCAGTCCAGGGAATGGGAACAATCAGCCCCAGCATTTT
clone_size: many; j_call: TRBJ1-1; v_call: TRBV4-2; d_call: TRBD1; cdr3_aa: CASSPLGQTKNTEAFF; cdr3_nt: TGTGCCAGCAGCCCCCTGGGACAGACAAAGAACACTGAAGCTTTCTTT
clone_size: many; j_call: TRBJ1-5; v_call: TRBV7-2; d_call: .; cdr3_aa: CASSQQGNQPQHF; cdr3_nt: TGTGCCAGCAGCCAACAGGGTAATCAGCCCCAGCATTTT
clone_size: many; j_call: TRBJ2-1; v_call: TRBV6-4; d_call: TRBD2; cdr3_aa: CASSDSVSGGYNEQFF; cdr3_nt: TGTGCCAGCAGTGACTCGGTTAGCGGGGGATACAATGAGCAGTTCTTC
clone_size: many; j_call: TRBJ2-1; v_call: TRBV11-2; d_call: .; cdr3_aa: CASSLVGAGAGDEQFF; cdr3_nt: TGTGCCAGCAGCTTAGTGGGGGCAGGGGCCGGGGATGAGCAGTTCTTC
clone_size: many; j_call: TRBJ2-5; v_call: TRBV27; d_call: TRBD1; cdr3_aa: CASRNRGFGETQYF; cdr3_nt: TGTGCCAGCAGAAACAGGGGGTTTGGGGAGACCCAGTACTTC
clone_size: many; j_call: TRBJ2-7; v_call: TRBV12-3/TRBV12-4; d_call: TRBD1; cdr3_aa: CASSSGQGRAEQYF; cdr3_nt: TGTGCCAGCAGTTCCGGACAGGGTAGAGCAGAGCAGTACTTC
clone_size: many; j_call: TRBJ2-7; v_call: TRBV6-5; d_call: .; cdr3_aa: CAVADTYYEQYF; cdr3_nt: TGTGCCGTCGCCGACACTTACTACGAGCAGTACTTC
clone_size: many; j_call: TRBJ2-6; v_call: TRBV3-1; d_call: TRBD1; cdr3_aa: CASSPGLFKRGPAGANVLTF; cdr3_nt: TGTGCCAGCAGCCCGGGCCTGTTTAAGAGGGGGCCTGCTGGGGCCAACGTCCTGACTTTC
clone_size: many; j_call: TRBJ2-3; v_call: TRBV6-4; d_call: TRBD1; cdr3_aa: CASSRTGEADTQYF; cdr3_nt: TGTGCCAGCAGCCGGACAGGGGAAGCAGATACGCAGTATTTT
clone_size: many; j_call: TRBJ2-4; v_call: TRBV3-1; d_call: .; cdr3_aa: CASSQDSGIRNIQYF; cdr3_nt: TGTGCCAGCAGCCAAGATTCCGGCATCCGAAACATTCAGTACTTC
clone_size: many; j_call: TRBJ1-1; v_call: TRBV20-1; d_call: .; cdr3_aa: CTPLGINTEAFF; cdr3_nt: TGCACCCCCTTAGGGATAAACACTGAAGCTTTCTTT
clone_size: many; j_call: TRBJ2-7; v_call: TRBV6-2/TRBV6-3; d_call: .; cdr3_aa: CASSYSIPGFWGEQYF; cdr3_nt: TGTGCCAGCAGTTACTCGATTCCGGGATTTTGGGGCGAGCAGTACTTC
clone_size: many; j_call: TRBJ2-7; v_call: TRBV6-6; d_call: .; cdr3_aa: CASSYWDTYEQYF; cdr3_nt: TGTGCCAGCAGTTACTGGGACACCTACGAGCAGTACTTC
clone_size: many; j_call: TRBJ2-4; v_call: TRBV5-1; d_call: .; cdr3_aa: CASSLEQGMKNIQYF; cdr3_nt: TGCGCCAGCAGCTTGGAGCAGGGTATGAAAAACATTCAGTACTTC
clone_size: many; j_call: TRBJ1-2; v_call: TRBV5-1; d_call: .; cdr3_aa: CASSLVGREEAYTF; cdr3_nt: TGCGCCAGCAGCTTGGTCGGCAGGGAGGAGGCCTACACCTTC
clone_size: many; j_call: TRBJ2-2; v_call: TRBV7-2; d_call: TRBD1; cdr3_aa: CASSLSDRAVGWELFF; cdr3_nt: TGTGCCAGCAGCTTGTCGGACAGGGCGGTCGGGTGGGAGCTGTTTTTT
clone_size: many; j_call: TRBJ2-5; v_call: TRBV5-1; d_call: TRBD1; cdr3_aa: CASSYATTGWLETQYF; cdr3_nt: TGCGCCAGCAGCTACGCGACGACAGGGTGGTTAGAGACCCAGTACTTC
clone_size: many; j_call: TRBJ2-3; v_call: TRBV5-1; d_call: .; cdr3_aa: CASRPPGLRTDTQYF; cdr3_nt: TGCGCCAGCAGGCCGCCGGGACTTCGCACAGATACGCAGTATTTT
clone_size: many; j_call: TRBJ2-7; v_call: TRBV20-1; d_call: TRBD1; cdr3_aa: CSARDYGQGIHEQYF; cdr3_nt: TGCAGTGCTAGAGATTACGGACAGGGTATCCACGAGCAGTACTTC
clone_size: many; j_call: TRBJ2-7; v_call: TRBV29-1; d_call: TRBD2; cdr3_aa: CSVVRGSGGDEQYF; cdr3_nt: TGCAGCGTTGTCCGCGGGAGCGGAGGCGACGAGCAGTACTTC